This T cell receptor beta chain originates from a study of T cells in Graves' hyperthyroidism and ophthalmopathy. Study summary: Specimen type is peripheral blood, collected at initial diagnosis prior to any treatment.

This clonotype was detected many times. What it recognizes is unknown. The hyperthyroidism patients had all been newly diagnosed, and their disease duration was under 2 months. Their ages ranged from 18 to 65 years. Cells are PBMCs isolated from more than 8.5 ml of fresh blood. Points from the study as a whole: Appearing also in blood were most of the thyroid clonotypes expanded above 0.001.

The CDR3 sequence is 16 residues long. Deletions cut 2 bases from V and 4 bases from J, with 18 bases between. Per the germline V gene, CDR1 is MNHNS and CDR2 is SASEGT. From RNA transcripts, TCR beta CDR3 regions were amplified. An initial round of RT-PCR targeting the TCR CDR3 relied on the HTBI primer set. Via MiXCR, TCRdb re-called the multiplex PCR reads, giving one row per CDR3 protein. The sample lists approximately 370,000 distinct CDR3 sequences, about a sixth occurring once. The chain uses TRBV6-1 and TRBJ2-7; D is possibly TRBD1 (6 bases). The clonotype comes from a woman younger than 45 with Graves' hyperthyroidism that later progressed to Graves' ophthalmopathy. Sequenced material: blood. The CDR3 is CASSEYLEGVEYEQYF. The CDR3 DNA reads as TGTGCCAGCAGTGAATATCTTGAGGGGGTTGAATACGAGCAGTACTTC.